One and the same sample provided the 9 T cell receptor beta chains below, sequenced in a study of Ad26.COV2.S vaccination and SARS-CoV-2 variants (dated by TCRdb to the early 2020s). Sample treatment or condition, as interpreted from the label and publication: 15 to 20 received Ad26.COV2.S at low or high dose, single or two shots; several received placebo; per-sample allocation not given. Repertoires of vaccine and placebo recipients were sequenced from samples collected on day 63 after the first injection. To prepare the library, the immunoSEQ multiplex PCR assay was applied. In its TCRdb copy, this immuneACCESS table keeps in-frame sequences only and misses some clones. Where compared with another copy, unresolved V genes explain less than half of these, and the others have no known cause. The sample table shows about 400,000 clones, and 75% to 90% are seen once. In total, the top ten clones hold approximately 1.9% of the sample.

Material: peripheral blood, obtained in a trial of Ad26.COV2.S vaccine versus placebo. These receptors came from a person between 18 and 60 years old who received the Ad26.COV2.S COVID-19 vaccine or a placebo.

This rearrangement joins TRBV5-1 to TRBJ2-1; the D call may be TRBD1 or TRBD2 (5 bases each). The length of the CDR3 is 12 residues. The V and J ends lost 7 bases and 0 bases respectively, with 5 bases between them. The germline CDR1 and CDR2 sequences are SGHRS and YFSETQ. Here the CDR3 reads CASGGSYNEQFF. CDR3 in DNA: TGCGCCAGCGGGGGCTCCTACAATGAGCAGTTCTTC.

This clone has just a few counts. The chain combines TRBV5-1 with TRBJ1-3; D remains ambiguous. Deletions cut 0 bases from V and 0 bases from J, with 10 bases between. The CDR3 runs 16 residues. CDR1 SGHRS and CDR2 YFSETQ come from the germline V gene. In DNA form, the CDR3 reads TGCGCCAGCAGCTTGGCCTCGACGAGCTCTGGAAACACCATATATTTT. Its translation: CASSLASTSSGNTIYF.

The chain employs TRBV4-2 and TRBJ2-2; D gene ambiguous. V lost 4 bases and J lost 3, with 27 bases in between. CDR3 size: 20 residues. In germline, CDR1 is LGHNA, CDR2 YNFKEQ. CDR3 loop: CASSLGRILSLGMDTGELFF. DNA for the CDR3: TGTGCCAGCAGCCTTGGTCGGATACTCAGCTTGGGGATGGACACCGGGGAGCTGTTTTTT.

The chain uses TRBV5-1 and TRBJ1-2, with D unclear. The CDR3 spans 12 residues. CDR1 and CDR2 from the germline V gene are SGHRS and YFSETQ. Trimming pared 0 bases from V and 8 bases from J, leaving 8 bases between. The CDR3 loop reads CASSLGDNGYTF. The CDR3 region has the DNA TGCGCCAGCAGCTTGGGCGATAACGGCTACACCTTC.

V is TRBV6-6 and J is TRBJ1-2; 9 nucleotides match TRBD1. Per germline, CDR1 MNHNY and CDR2 SVGAGI (reference sequence). The CDR3 consists of 14 residues. J lost 4 bases, V lost 7 bases, and 7 bases had no gene match. CDR3 residues: CASTRDREAYGYTF. CDR3 sequence (DNA): TGTGCCAGCACCCGGGACAGGGAGGCCTATGGCTACACCTTC.

The V gene is TRBV4-1, the J gene TRBJ2-7; the D gene is possibly TRBD1 (6 bases). CDR1 MGHRA and CDR2 YSYEKL come from the germline V gene. CDR3 size: 16 residues. V was shortened by 1 base and J by 2 bases, with 15 bases between the two germline ends. The CDR3 spells CASSQAGLDRTYEQYF. The CDR3 nucleotides read TGCGCCAGCAGCCAAGCGGGGCTTGACAGGACCTACGAGCAGTACTTC.

This clone was found a few times. J is TRBJ1-1 and V is TRBV29-1; D ambiguous. This CDR3 contains 10 residues. Germline V gene data show CDR1 as SQVTM and CDR2 as ANQGSEA. The V and J ends lost 4 bases and 5 bases respectively, with 5 bases between them. The CDR3 nucleotides are TGCAGCGTTGCTACAACTGAAGCTTTCTTT. Translation: CSVATTEAFF.

The chain joins TRBV18 to TRBJ1-1; unclear D gene. This CDR3 has 13 amino acids. The V end lost 2 bases, the J end lost 1 base, and 5 bases lay between the germline ends. Per germline, CDR1 KGHSH and CDR2 LQKENI. The CDR3 nucleotides are TGTGCCAGCTCACCATTGCAGAACACTGAAGCTTTCTTT. Protein sequence: CASSPLQNTEAFF. Full variable domain (remainder filled in from reference TRBV18 and TRBJ1-1): NAGVMQNPRHLVRRRGQEARLRCSPMKGHSHVYWYRQLPEEGLKFMVYLQKENIIDESGMPKERFSAEFPKEGPSILRIQQVVRGDSAAYFCASSPLQNTEAFFGQGTRLTVV.

The chain combines TRBV5-4 with TRBJ2-7; 11 positions agree with TRBD2. The J segment lost 3 bases and the V segment lost 3 bases, leaving 8 bases of the junction unmatched. The CDR3 has 16 residues. Germline CDR1 reads SGHNT; CDR2 reads YYREEE (reference sequence). The CDR3 loop reads CASSSAGTSGIYEQYF. The CDR3 DNA reads TGTGCCAGCAGCTCGGCCGGGACTAGCGGCATCTACGAGCAGTACTTC.